The T cell receptor (beta chain) under discussion was sequenced for a study of shared clonotypes between healthy human individuals (TCRdb year 2020). About the study as a whole: A couple of women and a few men aged 18 to 49 years were included in the cohort. To estimate repertoire size and how much clonotypes are shared between individuals, the study performed deep sequencing of blood TCR repertoires from about five healthy adults. Different laboratories and diverse techniques were used to prepare libraries and sequence TCR repertoires, to increase sequencing depth and limit assay-specific biases. Leukapheresis yielded between about 0.85 and 9.5 billion PBMCs per donor.

The donors were healthy, HIV-negative adults with no recently reported acute infections or vaccinations. Every donor was a Caucasian adult residing in Nashville, Tennessee, USA. For unsorted samples, tens of millions of PBMCs were counted, and genomic DNA was extracted using the QIAamp DNA Blood Mini kit. Blood was collected by leukapheresis, and PBMCs were isolated by Ficoll-Histopaque density gradient centrifugation and then cryopreserved in liquid nitrogen vapor phase. Using the deep immunoSEQ assay, multiplex PCR amplified TCR CDR3 regions from genomic DNA. For each cell subset, the extracted genomic DNA was distributed evenly across all wells of several immunoSEQ 96-well plates, and each plate served as one replicate. For unsorted PBMC, each replicate PCR was loaded with approximately 300 ng genomic DNA, equivalent to about 30,000 T cell genomes. Ten immunoSEQ deep assay plates were used to sequence unsorted PBMC genomic DNA. Purified libraries were quantified with a Qubit 3.0 fluorometer, sized on a Bioanalyzer 2100, and re-quantified with the KAPA Library Quantification kit. Each immunoSEQ 96-well plate was sequenced on its own single-read 150-cycle Illumina NextSeq 550 flow cell. Per the original workflow: Because the immunoSEQ output included only junctional sequences and no quality scores, the filtering could not be the same as the filtering used for full-length reads. Sequences were annotated with PyIR, a Python wrapper for IgBLAST v1.9, and V/J genes and CDR3 were assigned using IMGT germline references. Any read was removed if the V/J assignment was weak (E-value above 1e-6), the CDR3 was missing, or the read contained stop codons, out-of-frame junctions, or ambiguous translated residues. V3J clonotypes were defined as sequences sharing the same inferred V gene, J gene, and CDR3 amino acid sequence. The percentage overlap between two repertoires was calculated by dividing the number of shared unique clonotypes by the size of the smaller repertoire. Richness of each repertoire was evaluated using RTK rarefaction, the Chao1 estimator, and Recon v2.1 estimates of unobserved clonotypes. As stored in TCRdb, this immuneACCESS dataset retains in-frame rearrangements with V and J assigned. A fraction of the clones does not appear; measured against another copy, unresolved V genes explain less than half of the discrepancy, and the remainder lacks a known reason. V and J calls and clone size are those listed in that table; D and trimming were worked out from the DNA. Counted in this sample were about 490,000 clones; 76% of them appeared once. The ten largest make up around 13% of the sample.

Turning to this clone: What antigen it recognizes has not been identified. No base quality values were provided; no much bigger clone lies one nucleotide off.

The germline V gene provides CDR1 SNHLY and CDR2 FYNNEI. There are 13 amino acids in the CDR3, from cysteine to phenylalanine inclusive. The sequence is cut down to CDR3 DNA, 39 bases in frame from base 1. The trim is 5 bases for V and 4 bases for J, with a gap of 11 bases between the germline ends. What the work shows at the level of the full study, not this receptor alone: Because the study included only a small number of donors, the genetic and exposure-history diversity represented was limited. Only blood was sampled, and tissue TCR repertoires likely differ from those in blood. Pairwise subsampling indicated that sequencing depth was expected to affect the degree of clonotype sharing among donors.

Sequenced input: PBMCs. The chain is made from TRBV2 and TRBJ1-2; a tentative D match to TRBD1 spans 6 bases. The receptor was derived from a middle-aged woman in good health. Some clones in this sample may be carry-over from other donors' samples. The nucleotide sequence reads as follows: TGTGCCAGCAGTAAGGACAGCGTCTATGGCTACACCTTC. This sequence encodes CASSKDSVYGYTF.